Below are 19 T cell receptor beta chains sequenced from a single sample in a study of cytomegalovirus exposure and HLA in healthy donors. The PCR used 60 Vbeta and 13 Jbeta primers. Sequencing was performed with immunoSEQ multiplex PCR; in TCRdb, only in-frame clones are kept and a portion is missing. Here the sample spans about 140,000 clones, roughly 79% being singletons. Sequenced material: PBMCs. The source of these receptors is a woman aged 40 to 50 in good health and CMV-seronegative.

This clone was observed a handful of times. The gene calls are TRBV27 and TRBJ1-5; a possible D gene is TRBD1 (5 bases). CDR1 and CDR2 from the germline V gene are MNHEY and SMNVEV (reference sequence). The CDR3 sequence is 13 residues long. V lost 4 bases to trimming and J lost 4 bases, with 8 bases between them. In nucleotides, the CDR3 is TGTGCCAGCAGTTGGGGGGGGAATCAGCCCCAGCATTTT. Amino acids: CASSWGGNQPQHF.

The chain carries TRBV18 and TRBJ2-2; 7 bases fit TRBD1. With V trimmed by 5 bases and J by 2 bases, 5 bases remained unmatched. Germline CDR1 KGHSH, CDR2 LQKENI. The CDR3 has 15 residues. The CDR3 reads CASSTGQPNTGELFF. In DNA form, the CDR3 reads TGTGCCAGCTCAACGGGACAGCCAAACACCGGGGAGCTGTTTTTT.

The rearrangement links TRBV27 to TRBJ2-7, with D maybe TRBD2 (6 bases). The CDR3 totals 15 residues. Trimming removed 2 bases from V and 1 base from J, with 12 bases in between. CDR1 is MNHEY and CDR2 is SMNVEV in the germline V gene (reference sequence). The CDR3 coding sequence is TGTGCCAGCAGTTTAGGCGGGATATCGTCCTACGAGCAGTACTTC. Protein product: CASSLGGISSYEQYF.

This clone has just one count. The rearrangement uses TRBV7-2 and TRBJ1-3; D is ambiguous. Germline V CDR1 and CDR2: SGHTA, FQGNSA. The CDR3 is 16 residues long. V was pared by 5 bases and J by 4 bases, with 18 bases between. This CDR3 reads CASSPSSGLVGNTIYF. DNA of the CDR3: TGTGCCAGCAGCCCTAGCTCGGGTCTAGTCGGAAACACCATATATTTT. Drawing the rest from reference TRBV7-2 and TRBJ1-3, the complete variable domain is GAGVSQSPSNKVTEKGKDVELRCDPISGHTALYWYRQSLGQGLEFLIYFQGNSAPDKSGLPSDRFSAERTGGSVSTLTIQRTQQEDSAVYLCASSPSSGLVGNTIYFGEGSWLTVV.

The J gene is TRBJ2-7, the V gene TRBV11-2, with D possibly being TRBD1 (6 bases). V lost 5 bases to trimming and J lost 0 bases, with 14 bases between them. The CDR3 loop spans 15 amino acids. CDR1 and CDR2 (germline): SGHAT, FQNNGV. The CDR3 DNA is TGTGCCAGCAGCCACCGGGACATCCTCTCCTACGAGCAGTACTTC. It is translated as CASSHRDILSYEQYF.

This sequence joins TRBV18 and TRBJ2-7, with a tentative D call TRBD1 (5 bases). Trimming removed 2 bases at V and 12 bases at J, with 20 bases between. The CDR3 has 14 residues. Germline values: CDR1 KGHSH, CDR2 LQKENI. This CDR3 reads CASSPSRTNLLGYF. CDR3 in DNA: TGTGCCAGCTCACCATCTCGGACAAACCTGCTGGGGTACTTC.

This chain joins TRBV4-2 and TRBJ2-4, with D perhaps TRBD2 (6 bases). With 2 bases removed from V and 0 bases from J, the gap between germline ends came to 8 bases. Germline V gene data show CDR1 as LGHNA and CDR2 as YNFKEQ. CDR3 length: 15 residues. The CDR3 is CASSQSGLAKNIQYF. The CDR3 DNA reads as TGTGCCAGCAGCCAATCGGGACTAGCCAAAAACATTCAGTACTTC.

The V call is TRBV7-2, the J call TRBJ2-3; 7 bases match TRBD2. V shed 6 bases, J shed 0 bases, and the junction held 12 bases outside the gene matches. This CDR3 spans 17 amino acids. Per germline, CDR1 SGHTA and CDR2 FQGNSA. The CDR3 coding sequence is TGTGCCAGCAGTAAATTAGGGACTACCATCAGCACAGATACGCAGTATTTT. Its protein product is CASSKLGTTISTDTQYF.

The chain recombines TRBV7-3 with TRBJ2-3; 7 nucleotides align to TRBD2. Trimming cost V 7 bases and J 0 bases; bases outside gene matches: 7. The CDR3 contains 15 residues. Looked up from germline, CDR1 is SGHTA and CDR2 is FQGTGA. The CDR3 region has the DNA TGTGCCAGCACCGTTTTGGGGGGGAGCACAGATACGCAGTATTTT. Translating gives CASTVLGGSTDTQYF.

The rearrangement links TRBV9 to TRBJ2-7; unclear D gene. This CDR3 region has 13 residues. Per germline, CDR1 SGDLS and CDR2 YYNGEE. V was cut by 4 bases and J by 2 bases, with 10 bases left in between. The CDR3 loop reads CASSKKSTYEQYF. The CDR3 coding sequence is TGTGCCAGCAGCAAAAAGTCTACCTACGAGCAGTACTTC.

This clone is a singleton in its sample. This sequence joins TRBV7-6 and TRBJ1-1; 7 bases match TRBD1. The CDR3 is 17 residues long. The trim removed 8 bases at V and 0 bases at J, leaving 15 bases unmatched. CDR1 is SGHVS, CDR2 FNYEAQ, per germline. CDR3 bases: TGTGCCAGCCTTTTTGGACAGGCAGAAAACTTGAACACTGAAGCTTTCTTT. This translates into CASLFGQAENLNTEAFF.

This clone was detected a few times. V usage is TRBV7-8 and J usage is TRBJ2-7, with TRBD2 matching 14 bases. The CDR3 consists of 16 residues. Unmatched junction bases numbered 6, after V lost 4 bases and J lost 4 bases. Germline values: CDR1 SGHVS, CDR2 FQNEAQ. This CDR3 is CASSWGGLAGAYEQYF. The DNA of the CDR3 is TGTGCCAGCAGCTGGGGGGGACTAGCGGGAGCTTACGAGCAGTACTTC.

This rearrangement joins TRBV7-3 to TRBJ2-7; 7 nucleotides align to TRBD2. Trimming at V came to 2 bases and at J to 9 bases, leaving 7 bases not matched to a gene. Germline values: CDR1 SGHTA, CDR2 FQGTGA. This CDR3 contains 13 residues. The CDR3 region is CASSLVGGGSQYF. In nucleotides, the CDR3 is TGTGCCAGCAGCTTAGTTGGGGGGGGGTCGCAGTACTTC.

The V gene is TRBV5-1, the J gene TRBJ2-1; the match to TRBD1 covers 8 bases. The germline V gene has CDR1 SGHRS and CDR2 YFSETQ. The CDR3 spans 13 residues. The ends lost 3 bases at V and 9 bases at J; junction bases unmatched: 5. Here the CDR3 reads CASSSDRAGEQFF. The CDR3 bases are TGCGCCAGCAGCTCGGACAGGGCTGGTGAGCAGTTCTTC.

The chain combines TRBV7-8 with TRBJ2-1; 9 bases are a match to TRBD2. J lost 10 bases, V lost 8 bases, and 12 bases had no gene match. The length of the CDR3 is 14 residues. CDR1 is SGHVS, CDR2 FQNEAQ, per germline. CDR3 residues: CASLAGDWVEEQFF. In nucleotides, the CDR3 is TGTGCCAGCTTAGCGGGAGACTGGGTAGAGGAGCAGTTCTTC.

This chain uses TRBV7-8 with TRBJ2-3; D is perhaps TRBD2 (6 bases). The germline V and J ends were trimmed by 1 base and 6 bases, with 14 bases remaining between them. Germline V lookup: CDR1 SGHVS, CDR2 FQNEAQ. The CDR3 extends over 15 amino acids. This CDR3 reads CASSLVTGLDDTQYF. CDR3 in DNA: TGTGCCAGCAGCTTAGTAACGGGACTCGACGATACGCAGTATTTT. Combining the CDR3 with reference TRBV7-8 and TRBJ2-3 gives the whole variable domain GAGVSQSPRYKVAKRGQDVALRCDPISGHVSLFWYQQALGQGPEFLTYFQNEAQLDKSGLPSDRFFAERPEGSVSTLKIQRTQQEDSAVYLCASSLVTGLDDTQYFGPGTRLTVL.

The rearrangement links TRBV7-9 to TRBJ2-3; the D is unclear. V lost 3 bases to trimming and J lost 0 bases, with 7 bases between them. Germline lookup yields CDR1 SEHNR and CDR2 FQNEAQ (reference sequence). This CDR3 has 14 amino acids. The CDR3 DNA sequence: TGTGCCAGCAGCTTTGGGCAGAGCACAGATACGCAGTATTTT. It encodes CASSFGQSTDTQYF.

The chain combines TRBV5-6 with TRBJ1-2; D remains ambiguous. Germline V lookup: CDR1 SGHDT, CDR2 YYEEEE. V shed 3 bases and J shed 0 bases, with 18 bases lying between them. This CDR3 has 17 amino acids. CDR3 nucleotide sequence: TGTGCCAGCAGCTGGGAGGACGGTTTAGAAACTAACTATGGCTACACCTTC. Translation gives CASSWEDGLETNYGYTF.

The CDR3 region is CASSPSSGRASYEQYF. The CDR3 nucleotides are TGTGCCAGCAGCCCTTCAAGCGGGAGGGCCTCCTACGAGCAGTACTTC. This chain joins TRBV5-6 and TRBJ2-7; 10 positions agree with TRBD2. The CDR3 spans 16 residues. Germline CDR1 SGHDT, CDR2 YYEEEE. V lost 4 bases, J lost 0 bases, and 7 bases stayed unmatched.